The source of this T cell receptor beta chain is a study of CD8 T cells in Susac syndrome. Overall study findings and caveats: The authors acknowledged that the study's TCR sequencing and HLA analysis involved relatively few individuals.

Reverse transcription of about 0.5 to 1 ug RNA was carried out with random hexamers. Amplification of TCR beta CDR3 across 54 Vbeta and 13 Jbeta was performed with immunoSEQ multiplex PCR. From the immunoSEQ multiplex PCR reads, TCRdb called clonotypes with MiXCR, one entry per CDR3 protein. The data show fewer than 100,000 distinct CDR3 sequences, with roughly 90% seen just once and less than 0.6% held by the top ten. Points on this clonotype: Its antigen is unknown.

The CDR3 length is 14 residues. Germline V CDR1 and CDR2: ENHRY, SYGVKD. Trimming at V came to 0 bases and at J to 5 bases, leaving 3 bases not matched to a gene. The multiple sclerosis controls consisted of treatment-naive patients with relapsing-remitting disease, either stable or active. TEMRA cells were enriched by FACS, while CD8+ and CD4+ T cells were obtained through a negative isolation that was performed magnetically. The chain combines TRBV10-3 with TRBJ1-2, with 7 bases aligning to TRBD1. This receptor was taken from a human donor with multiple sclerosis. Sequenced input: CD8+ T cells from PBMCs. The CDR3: CAISESGTEYGYTF. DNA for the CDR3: TGTGCCATCAGTGAGTCCGGGACAGAATATGGCTACACCTTC.